These 20 T cell receptor beta chains share one sample of origin, sequenced in a study of identical twins. MiXCR, applied by TCRdb to the 5' RACE reads, yields one record per CDR3 protein. The profile shows about 430,000 distinct CDR3 sequences, about a fifth of them singletons. Material: naive T cells sorted from blood. Source of these receptors: a man aged 50 to 60 in good health.

This clonotype was detected ten times or more. This chain joins TRBV5-1 and TRBJ2-1; TRBD1 matches 8 bases. The V gene's germline CDR1 is SGHRS and CDR2 YFSETQ. The CDR3 has 15 amino acids. Trimming took 1 base from V and 6 from J; bases not matched to a gene: 6. CDR3 sequence reads: CASSLTRQGINEQFF. The CDR3 DNA follows: TGCGCCAGCAGCTTGACAAGACAGGGGATCAATGAGCAGTTCTTC.

The rearrangement joins TRBV9 to TRBJ1-3, with D maybe TRBD1 (6 bases). Per germline, CDR1 SGDLS and CDR2 YYNGEE. Trimming left V 4 bases short and J 4 bases short, with 12 bases between. The CDR3 extends over 14 amino acids. CDR3 nucleotides: TGTGCCAGCAGCTACCACGGACAGGGAAACACCATATATTTT. Translation: CASSYHGQGNTIYF.

This clonotype was found many times. The V gene is TRBV20-1, the J gene TRBJ2-5, with 7 bases lining up with TRBD2. Germline V gene lookup returns CDR1 DFQATT and CDR2 SNEGSKA (reference sequence). Trimming at V came to 6 bases and at J to 2 bases, leaving 6 bases not matched to a gene. This CDR3 contains 13 residues. CDR3 residues: CSAPGLLQETQYF. The CDR3 DNA reads TGCAGTGCCCCGGGACTATTACAAGAGACCCAGTACTTC.

This clonotype was detected ten times or more. The rearrangement links TRBV24-1 to TRBJ2-2; tentatively, D is TRBD1 or TRBD2 (5 bases each). In germline, CDR1 is KGHDR, CDR2 SFDVKD. The CDR3 covers 16 residues. V gave up 4 bases and J gave up 1 base, with 12 bases separating them. CDR3 DNA sequence: TGTGCCACCAGTGAATCCGGGACCGGGAACACCGGGGAGCTGTTTTTT. Translated, it gives CATSESGTGNTGELFF.

Ten or more counts support this clonotype. The chain uses TRBV5-1 and TRBJ2-1; 7 positions agree with TRBD1. The CDR3 has 15 residues. Trimming at V came to 6 bases and at J to 4 bases, leaving 10 bases not matched to a gene. CDR1 SGHRS and CDR2 YFSETQ come from the germline V gene. Here the CDR3 DNA reads TGCGCCAGCACCTCCATACAGGGGCTATACAATGAGCAGTTCTTC. Translated: CASTSIQGLYNEQFF.

This clonotype was seen a few times. This rearrangement joins TRBV29-1 to TRBJ2-3; D is unclear. Trimming took off 6 bases at V and 4 bases at J, with 11 bases between the two ends. Germline V gene data show CDR1 as SQVTM and CDR2 as ANQGSEA. The CDR3 loop spans 12 amino acids. CDR3 DNA: TGCAGCGTGGGCGGCTATTCAGATACGCAGTATTTT. Translation: CSVGGYSDTQYF.

The rearrangement joins TRBV6-2 or TRBV6-3 to TRBJ2-1, with 13 bases aligning to TRBD2. The CDR3 extends over 17 amino acids. Looked up from germline, CDR1 is MNHEY and CDR2 is SVGEGT. Trimming at V came to 9 bases and at J to 1 base, leaving 9 bases not matched to a gene. Written as DNA, the CDR3 is TGTGCCAGTTCGGGACTAGCGGGAAGTTTGTCCTACAATGAGCAGTTCTTC. It yields the protein CASSGLAGSLSYNEQFF.

The rearrangement uses TRBV6-2 or TRBV6-3 and TRBJ1-4, with D tentatively TRBD1 (6 bases). From germline, CDR1 is MNHEY and CDR2 SVGEGT. V was trimmed by 7 bases and J by 14 bases, leaving 17 bases between them. This CDR3 has 12 residues. DNA for the CDR3: TGTGCCAGCAATGGTGGGGGGCTTATCCTGTTTTTT. The encoded protein is CASNGGGLILFF.

This clonotype was seen ten or more times. V usage is TRBV20-1 and J usage is TRBJ2-2, with D unresolved. CDR3 length: 14 residues. Germline lookup yields CDR1 DFQATT and CDR2 SNEGSKA (reference sequence). V lost 2 bases and J lost 2, with 9 bases in between. CDR3 residues: CSARYSYNTGELFF. DNA of the CDR3: TGCAGTGCTAGATATTCCTACAACACCGGGGAGCTGTTTTTT.

The CDR3 coding sequence is TGCAGTGCTATTGAGGGACCCTACAATGAGCAGTTCTTC. Its translation is CSAIEGPYNEQFF. The chain uses TRBV20-1 and TRBJ2-1; D could derive from TRBD1 or TRBD2 (5 bases each). The CDR3 runs 13 residues. Trimming removed 4 bases at V and 2 bases at J, with 9 bases between. CDR1 is DFQATT and CDR2 is SNEGSKA in the germline V gene (reference sequence).

The chain couples TRBV6-5 to TRBJ2-1, with D unclear. The CDR3 loop spans 15 amino acids. V lost 4 bases to trimming and J lost 1 base, with 11 bases between them. CDR1 and CDR2 (germline): MNHEY, SVGAGI. CDR3 DNA sequence: TGTGCCAGCAGTTTAAACCCCCATTCCTACAATGAGCAGTTCTTC. Its protein is CASSLNPHSYNEQFF.

Note on this clonotype: Its ends do not fully match the called genes, so a read error is possible. The genes are TRBV7-2 and TRBJ2-6; D gene uncertain. The CDR3 contains 15 residues. Germline CDR1 and CDR2: SGHTA and FQGNSA. For the CDR3, the DNA is TGTGCCAGCAGCGTAGCTCTCTCTGGGGCCAACGTCCTGACTTTC. Encoded protein: CASSVALSGANVLTF.

In its sample, this clonotype was seen many times. The chain links TRBV27 to TRBJ1-2, with D unclear. The CDR3 has 15 amino acids. V lost 5 bases, J lost 0 bases, and 13 bases lay in between. Germline V lookup: CDR1 MNHEY, CDR2 SMNVEV (reference sequence). The CDR3 DNA follows: TGTGCCAGCAGTGTTACGGGAAGCCCTAACTATGGCTACACCTTC. Its translation is CASSVTGSPNYGYTF.

The chain joins TRBV6-2 or TRBV6-3 to TRBJ2-2; D uncertain. The V and J ends lost 7 bases and 1 base respectively, with 13 bases between them. Germline CDR1 is MNHEY and CDR2 is SVGEGT. The CDR3 runs to 15 residues. The CDR3 region is CASKDPKLNTGELFF. CDR3 bases: TGTGCCAGCAAGGATCCCAAATTGAACACCGGGGAGCTGTTTTTT.

The chain employs TRBV7-6 and TRBJ1-1; 7 bases are a match to TRBD1. V was pared by 1 base and J by 1 base, with 12 bases of the junction left unmatched. The CDR3 contains 18 residues. Looked up from germline, CDR1 is SGHVS and CDR2 is FNYEAQ. The CDR3 loop reads CASSLDPGGSLGNTEAFF. The CDR3 bases are TGTGCCAGCAGCTTAGACCCAGGGGGTTCTCTTGGGAACACTGAAGCTTTCTTT.

This chain uses TRBV20-1 with TRBJ1-1; D not resolved. From germline, CDR1 is DFQATT and CDR2 SNEGSKA (reference sequence). V lost 2 bases and J 3 bases, leaving 13 bases between the germline ends. There are 14 residues in the CDR3. CDR3 amino acids: CSARSGGVDTEAFF. The CDR3 DNA sequence: TGCAGTGCTAGATCCGGCGGAGTGGACACTGAAGCTTTCTTT.

V is TRBV20-1 and J is TRBJ1-1, with a possible D match to TRBD1 (5 bases). Trimming removed 7 bases at V and 0 bases at J, with 18 bases between. The CDR3 consists of 15 residues. Germline CDR1 is DFQATT and CDR2 is SNEGSKA (reference sequence). As DNA, the CDR3 is TGCAGTGTAAAGAGGAAGGGGAAAATGAACACTGAAGCTTTCTTT. Translation gives CSVKRKGKMNTEAFF.

This clonotype was seen a handful of times. The chain is built from TRBV6-1 and TRBJ1-1; D unclear. Trimming pared 5 bases from V and 4 bases from J, leaving 23 bases between. The germline CDR1 and CDR2 sequences are MNHNS and SASEGT. There are 17 residues in the CDR3. The CDR3: CASSRPIRTQEITEAFF. CDR3 DNA: TGTGCCAGCAGTCGACCAATTCGGACCCAGGAGATCACTGAAGCTTTCTTT.

The table lists this clonotype with a few counts. This chain joins TRBV4-3 and TRBJ2-2; the D is unclear. CDR3 length: 12 residues. V was clipped by 0 bases and J by 7 bases, with 3 bases between them. Germline V gene lookup returns CDR1 LGHNA and CDR2 YSLEER. CDR3 nucleotides: TGCGCCAGCAGCCAAGAGTTCGGGGAGCTGTTTTTT. It specifies CASSQEFGELFF.

The rearrangement uses TRBV18 and TRBJ2-1; D is unresolved. This CDR3 has 17 residues. Trimming removed 1 base from V and 0 bases from J, with 13 bases in between. Germline values: CDR1 KGHSH, CDR2 LQKENI. The CDR3 here is CASSPQPVSSSYNEQFF. Here the CDR3 DNA reads TGTGCCAGCTCACCACAACCTGTTTCCTCCTCCTACAATGAGCAGTTCTTC.